One sample yielded the 27 T cell receptor beta chains listed below, sequenced in a study of blood T cell repertoires in COVID-19. Clones were read by immunoSEQ multiplex PCR, and TCRdb kept only the in-frame ones, dropping some. The sample lists 310,000 or so clones; 70% to 90% were seen once. Sequenced: PBMCs or T cells enriched from blood (not recorded which). The receptor source for this set is a middle-aged woman who had recovered from COVID-19.

The chain uses TRBV7-9 and TRBJ1-1; D remains unclear. The germline gives CDR1 SEHNR, CDR2 FQNEAQ (reference sequence). V was shortened by 3 bases and J by 0 bases, with 8 bases between the two germline ends. The CDR3 consists of 14 residues. CDR3 coding DNA: TGTGCCAGCAGCTTGAACAGCCTGAACACTGAAGCTTTCTTT. Translated, it gives CASSLNSLNTEAFF.

The CDR3 sequence is CASSIDGIPDTQYF. CDR3 nucleotide sequence: TGCGCCAGCAGCATAGACGGGATTCCAGATACGCAGTATTTT. The chain employs TRBV5-1 and TRBJ2-3; possibly TRBD2 for D (5 bases). The V gene lost 4 bases and the J gene lost 4 bases, with 13 bases spanning the gap. This CDR3 has 14 residues. Germline V gene lookup returns CDR1 SGHRS and CDR2 YFSETQ.

Note on this clone: Other DNA sequences in this sample translate to the same CDR3. The chain links TRBV2 to TRBJ2-2, with D possibly being TRBD1 (5 bases). Trimming shortened V by 6 bases and J by 2 bases, and 10 bases separated the two germline ends. CDR1 SNHLY and CDR2 FYNNEI come from the germline V gene. This CDR3 spans 14 amino acids. The chain's CDR3 is CASRSDTNTGELFF. The CDR3 nucleotides read TGTGCCAGCAGATCGGACACAAACACCGGGGAGCTGTTTTTT.

CDR3 in amino acids: CASSPRGGVTYEQYF. The CDR3 DNA follows: TGTGCCAGCTCACCACGCGGAGGGGTTACCTACGAGCAGTACTTC. This chain joins TRBV18 and TRBJ2-7; D might be TRBD2 (6 bases). The V gene lost 1 base and the J gene lost 2 bases, with 12 bases spanning the gap. The CDR3 spans 15 residues. CDR1 and CDR2 from the germline V gene are KGHSH and LQKENI. The full variable domain, completed using reference TRBV18 and TRBJ2-7, is NAGVMQNPRHLVRRRGQEARLRCSPMKGHSHVYWYRQLPEEGLKFMVYLQKENIIDESGMPKERFSAEFPKEGPSILRIQQVVRGDSAAYFCASSPRGGVTYEQYFGPGTRLTVT.

In DNA, the CDR3 is TGTGCCATCACCCAGGAGCGGGATTTTAACAATGAGCAGTTCTTC. Translated, it gives CAITQERDFNNEQFF. The genes are TRBV10-3 and TRBJ2-1, with TRBD2 matching 7 bases. V shed 7 bases, J shed 5 bases, and the junction held 11 bases outside the gene matches. This CDR3 contains 15 residues. The germline V gene has CDR1 ENHRY and CDR2 SYGVKD.

The J gene is TRBJ2-1, the V gene TRBV7-3; tentative D call: TRBD1 (5 bases). This CDR3 region has 15 residues. V was clipped by 3 bases and J by 6 bases, with 15 bases between them. Germline V CDR1 and CDR2: SGHTA, FQGTGA. DNA of the CDR3: TGTGCCAGCAGCTTGGCAGGGTTTGGACCCAATGAGCAGTTCTTC. Encoded protein: CASSLAGFGPNEQFF.

This CDR3 reads CATSRTATQGANEQYF. CDR3 nucleotides: TGTGCCACCAGCAGAACTGCAACTCAGGGGGCCAACGAGCAGTACTTC. The V gene is TRBV15, the J gene TRBJ2-7; 8 bases are shared with TRBD1. This CDR3 has 16 residues. Trimming at V came to 2 bases and at J to 5 bases, leaving 11 bases not matched to a gene. Germline V lookup: CDR1 LNHNV, CDR2 YYDKDF (reference sequence).

This chain connects TRBV30 to TRBJ1-4; no clear D. Deletions cut 4 bases from V and 3 bases from J, with 18 bases between. The CDR3 consists of 16 residues. Looked up from germline, CDR1 is GTSNPN and CDR2 is SVGIG (reference sequence). The CDR3 region is CAWTSLGGPSNEKLFF. The DNA for the CDR3 is TGTGCCTGGACCAGCCTTGGAGGGCCCTCTAATGAAAAACTGTTTTTT. The variable domain in full, with the rest retrieved from reference TRBV30 and TRBJ1-4, is SQTIHQWPATLVQPVGSPLSLECTVEGTSNPNLYWYRQAAGRGLQLLFYSVGIGQISSEVPQNLSASRPQDRQFILSSKKLLLSDSGFYLCAWTSLGGPSNEKLFFGSGTQLSVL.

The chain has TRBV2 and TRBJ2-7; D might be TRBD2 (6 bases). Germline V gene sequence: CDR1 SNHLY, CDR2 FYNNEI. CDR3 length: 13 residues. The V end was cut by 3 bases, the J end by 6 bases, with 12 bases between. The CDR3 DNA reads as TGTGCCAGCAGTGAGGGACTCTTTAGCGAGCAGTACTTC. It specifies CASSEGLFSEQYF.

This clone was found once. The J gene is TRBJ2-7, the V gene TRBV19; 8 bases are a match to TRBD2. V lost 2 bases to trimming and J lost 2 bases; unmatched junction nucleotides: 2. The germline gives CDR1 LNHDA, CDR2 SQIVND (reference sequence). The CDR3 runs to 14 residues. CDR3 protein: CASSILAGPYEQYF. In nucleotides, the CDR3 is TGTGCCAGTAGTATACTAGCGGGCCCCTACGAGCAGTACTTC. Based on the CDR3 plus reference TRBV19 and TRBJ2-7, the full variable domain is DGGITQSPKYLFRKEGQNVTLSCEQNLNHDAMYWYRQDPGQGLRLIYYSQIVNDFQKGDIAEGYSVSREKKESFPLTVTSAQKNPTAFYLCASSILAGPYEQYFGPGTRLTVT.

The chain combines TRBV12-2 with TRBJ2-7; TRBD2 reflects the table's D call only, with no check against the DNA. TRBV12-2 has pseudogene status. The CDR3 is 17 amino acids. The CDR3 spells CASRLMSGRALLSEQYF. The CDR3 nucleotides read TGTGCAAGTCGCTTAATGAGCGGGAGGGCCTTATTGAGCGAGCAGTACTTC.

The chain couples TRBV27 to TRBJ2-1; 12 bases agree with TRBD2. Germline lookup yields CDR1 MNHEY and CDR2 SMNVEV (reference sequence). V dropped 1 base and J dropped 4; count of bases not matched to a gene: 5. The CDR3 sequence is 17 residues long. The CDR3 nucleotides are TGTGCCAGCAGTTTATTGCTAGCGGGAGGGCCTTACAATGAGCAGTTCTTC. This codes for CASSLLLAGGPYNEQFF.

J is TRBJ1-1 and V is TRBV18, with D hard to call. V gave up 2 bases and J gave up 1 base, with 11 bases separating them. The CDR3 runs 15 residues. CDR1 and CDR2 (germline): KGHSH, LQKENI. The CDR3 is CASSPDSLSNTEAFF. CDR3 nucleotides: TGTGCCAGCTCACCAGATAGTCTCTCGAACACTGAAGCTTTCTTT.

The DNA of the CDR3 is TGTGCCAGCAGCTTAAGGGACACCGCACAAGCTTTCTTT. It is translated as CASSLRDTAQAFF. The rearrangement uses TRBV7-2 and TRBJ1-1; the D gene is possibly TRBD1 (6 bases). Trimming took off 2 bases at V and 9 bases at J, with 13 bases between the two ends. The CDR3 contains 13 residues. Germline-derived CDR1 and CDR2 are SGHTA and FQGNSA.

V is TRBV6-2 or TRBV6-3 and J is TRBJ2-7; the D is unclear. Germline CDR1 reads MNHEY; CDR2 reads SVGEGT. V was pared by 1 base and J by 4 bases, with 2 bases between. The CDR3 totals 11 residues. Here the CDR3 reads CASSYLYEQYF. The DNA for the CDR3 is TGTGCCAGCAGTTACTTATACGAGCAGTACTTC.

V is TRBV5-1 and J is TRBJ2-4; 10 bases agree with TRBD1. Germline-derived CDR1 and CDR2 are SGHRS and YFSETQ. The V segment lost 4 bases and the J segment 0 bases; nucleotides outside the gene matches: 4. This CDR3 has 16 residues. CDR3 sequence: CASSDDRGLAKNIQYF. DNA of the CDR3: TGCGCCAGCAGCGATGACAGGGGGCTAGCCAAAAACATTCAGTACTTC.

The genes are TRBV5-1 and TRBJ1-1, with 9 bases fitting TRBD1. Germline-derived CDR1 and CDR2 are SGHRS and YFSETQ. The CDR3 runs to 14 residues. Trimming at V came to 1 base and at J to 3 bases, leaving 1 base not matched to a gene. The CDR3 spells CASSLRTGDTEAFF. CDR3 DNA: TGCGCCAGCAGCTTGAGGACAGGGGACACTGAAGCTTTCTTT.

V gene TRBV19 combines with J gene TRBJ1-1, with D possibly being TRBD1 (5 bases). V was trimmed by 7 bases and J by 7 bases, leaving 13 bases between them. Per germline, CDR1 LNHDA and CDR2 SQIVND (reference sequence). The CDR3 has 12 residues. The CDR3 spells CASMWRDSEAFF. CDR3 DNA: TGTGCCAGTATGTGGAGAGACAGTGAAGCTTTCTTT.

The chain couples TRBV6-5 to TRBJ1-1; 9 bases map to TRBD1. Germline V gene data show CDR1 as MNHEY and CDR2 as SVGAGI. Germline trimming cut 2 bases from V and 9 bases from J; bases unmatched to any gene: 4. This CDR3 contains 13 residues. The CDR3 sequence: CASSYDGQGKAFF. The DNA for the CDR3 is TGTGCCAGCAGTTACGATGGACAGGGGAAAGCTTTCTTT.

In the case of this clone: The junction differs from germline at one of its ends, possibly a read error. CDR3 loop: CASSRQGSSFEQYF. CDR3 sequence (DNA): TGCGCCAGCAGCCGGCAGGGGAGCTCCTTCGAGCAGTACTTC. The V and J genes are TRBV5-1 and TRBJ2-7; tentative D call: TRBD1 (6 bases). The germline V gene has CDR1 SGHRS and CDR2 YFSETQ. This CDR3 is built from 14 residues.

A note on this clone: This sample also contains other DNA sequences that code for the same CDR3. J is TRBJ2-2 and V is TRBV4-3, with 9 bases identical to TRBD2. This CDR3 has 17 residues. J was trimmed by 5 bases and V by 0 bases; bases with no gene match: 7. Germline V gene sequence: CDR1 LGHNA, CDR2 YSLEER. The CDR3 sequence is CASSQERLAGRTGELFF. The DNA of the CDR3 is TGCGCCAGCAGCCAAGAGCGGCTAGCGGGACGAACCGGGGAGCTGTTTTTT.

In its sample, this clone was seen a few times. The CDR3 spells CASSILTGMEAFF. The CDR3 coding sequence is TGTGCCAGCAGCATCCTGACAGGGATGGAAGCTTTCTTT. V and J are TRBV11-3 and TRBJ1-1; 7 nucleotides match TRBD1. The ends lost 5 bases at V and 8 bases at J; junction bases unmatched: 8. In germline, CDR1 is SGHNT, CDR2 YENEEA. The length of the CDR3 is 13 residues.

The rearrangement links TRBV19 to TRBJ1-1; 9 bases map to TRBD1. Per the germline V gene, CDR1 is LNHDA and CDR2 is SQIVND (reference sequence). The junction had 9 bases not matched to a gene; V was cut back by 5 bases and J by 5 bases. The CDR3 has 15 residues. The CDR3 reads CASSPLQGARTEAFF. In DNA, the CDR3 is TGTGCCAGTAGTCCTCTACAGGGGGCGAGGACTGAAGCTTTCTTT.

This sequence joins TRBV29-1 and TRBJ2-7; 10 nucleotides match TRBD2. The CDR3 consists of 14 residues. Per the germline V gene, CDR1 is SQVTM and CDR2 is ANQGSEA. V shed 2 bases and J 4 bases; nucleotides not matched to a gene: 5. CDR3 in DNA: TGCAGCGTTGAAAGAGCGGGAGGGCCTTACGAGCAGTACTTC. It encodes CSVERAGGPYEQYF.

The genes are TRBV30 and TRBJ2-7; 7 bases are a match to TRBD1. This CDR3 region has 13 residues. The V segment lost 8 bases and the J segment 3 bases; nucleotides outside the gene matches: 10. The germline V gene has CDR1 GTSNPN and CDR2 SVGIG (reference sequence). Written as DNA, the CDR3 is TGTGCCGGTAGACGGACAGGTCACTACGAGCAGTACTTC. This gives the protein CAGRRTGHYEQYF.

As to this clone: This same CDR3 is encoded by further DNA sequences in the sample. V and J are TRBV28 and TRBJ2-7; 9 bases map to TRBD1. The germline V gene has CDR1 MDHEN and CDR2 SYDVKM. V was pared by 4 bases and J by 0 bases, with 4 bases of the junction left unmatched. The CDR3 spans 15 residues. The CDR3 DNA is TGTGCCAGCAGTTCACAGGGGGCAGGCTCCTACGAGCAGTACTTC. Its protein is CASSSQGAGSYEQYF.

The V call is TRBV6-5, the J call TRBJ2-1; 7 bases fit TRBD1. The CDR3 has 15 residues. Trimming cost V 6 bases and J 3 bases; bases outside gene matches: 8. The germline V gene encodes CDR1 MNHEY and CDR2 SVGAGI. CDR3 region: CASSPRGGLYNEQFF. In nucleotides, the CDR3 is TGTGCCAGCAGCCCAAGAGGGGGCCTCTACAATGAGCAGTTCTTC.